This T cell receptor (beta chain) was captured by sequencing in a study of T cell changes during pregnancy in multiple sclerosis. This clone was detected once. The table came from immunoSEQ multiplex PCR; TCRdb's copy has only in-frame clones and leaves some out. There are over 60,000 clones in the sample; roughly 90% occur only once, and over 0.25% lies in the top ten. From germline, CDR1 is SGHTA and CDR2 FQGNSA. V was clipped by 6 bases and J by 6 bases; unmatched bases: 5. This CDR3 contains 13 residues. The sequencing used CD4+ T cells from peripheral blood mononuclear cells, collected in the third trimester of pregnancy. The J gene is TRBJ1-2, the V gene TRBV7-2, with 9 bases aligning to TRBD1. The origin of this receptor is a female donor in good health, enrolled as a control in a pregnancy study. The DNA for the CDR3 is TGTGCCAGCAGTAAACGGACAGGGGATGGCTACACCTTC. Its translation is CASSKRTGDGYTF.